This TCR beta chain emerged from a study of long-term antiretroviral therapy in people with HIV. With V trimmed by 2 bases and J by 5 bases, 5 bases remained unmatched. Germline-derived CDR1 and CDR2 are ENHRY and SYGVKD. CDR3 length equals 15 residues. A v3.0 immunoSEQ assay was performed at survey level. TCRdb's table, derived via immunoSEQ multiplex PCR, lists solely in-frame clones and lacks some. Seen here are 15,000 or so clones, approximately 91% observed once, and the top ten hold around 10%. The study, taken as a whole, reports: CDR3 lengths in HIV samples spanned a narrower range than controls.

Regarding this clone: Its antigen is undetermined.

The chain links TRBV10-3 to TRBJ2-7, with TRBD2 matching over 11 bases. The sample consisted of unsorted PBMCs, taken 6.2 years after starting antiretroviral therapy. This clonotype originated in a man aged 40-50 years with HIV. CDR3 loop: CAISETSGSGDEQYF. In DNA, the CDR3 is TGTGCCATCAGTGAGACTAGCGGGAGTGGGGACGAGCAGTACTTC.